The present TCR beta chain was sequenced within a study of identifying expanded T cells in peripheral blood. V was pared by 6 bases and J by 2 bases, with 22 bases of the junction left unmatched. The CDR3 loop spans 19 amino acids. From germline, CDR1 is SQVTM and CDR2 ANQGSEA. A word on this clone: Its antigen remains unidentified.

Findings of the study overall: Roughly 2-week clone count variance significantly increased as total template count grew. About 1.3 clones differed between technical replicates, versus approximately 17 and 20 over time.

Here immunoSEQ multiplex PCR was the method, and the copy in TCRdb shows in-frame clones only, minus some. The repertoire holds around 100,000 clones, 80% to 90% seen once, with approximately 5.7% in the top ten. Healthy donors had no documented immune events, such as infections, while sampled. This receptor was identified in a person between 18 and 69 years old in good health. The chain combines TRBV29-1 with TRBJ2-3, with 8 bases identical to TRBD2. The specimen was blood. The CDR3 here is CSVNKPGLDTSHTTDTQYF. The CDR3 DNA reads as TGCAGCGTCAATAAACCGGGACTAGACACGAGCCACACCACAGATACGCAGTATTTT.